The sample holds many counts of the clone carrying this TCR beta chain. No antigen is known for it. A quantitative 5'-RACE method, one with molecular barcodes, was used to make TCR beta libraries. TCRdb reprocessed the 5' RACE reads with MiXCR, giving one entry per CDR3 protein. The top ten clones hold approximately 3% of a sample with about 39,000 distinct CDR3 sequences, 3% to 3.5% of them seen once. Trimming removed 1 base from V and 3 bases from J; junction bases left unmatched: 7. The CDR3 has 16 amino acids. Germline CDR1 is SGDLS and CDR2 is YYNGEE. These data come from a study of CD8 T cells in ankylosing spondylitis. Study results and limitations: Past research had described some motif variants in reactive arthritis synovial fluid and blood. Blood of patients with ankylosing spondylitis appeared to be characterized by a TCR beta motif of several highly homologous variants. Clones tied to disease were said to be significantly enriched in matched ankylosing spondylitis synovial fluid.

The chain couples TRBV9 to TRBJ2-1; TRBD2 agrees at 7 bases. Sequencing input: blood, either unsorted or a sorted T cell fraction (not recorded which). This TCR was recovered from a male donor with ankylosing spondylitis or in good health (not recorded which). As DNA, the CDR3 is TGTGCCAGCAGCGTAAAATCTAGCGGAATCTACAATGAGCAGTTCTTC. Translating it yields CASSVKSSGIYNEQFF.